This TCR beta chain was identified in a study of T cell responses to AZD1222 COVID-19 vaccine. Per germline, CDR1 SGHTS and CDR2 YDEGEE. V lost 4 bases and J 0 bases, leaving 17 bases between the germline ends. The CDR3 sequence is 17 residues long. TCRdb keeps only in-frame clones here, not all; method: immunoSEQ multiplex PCR. In the table there are more than 150,000 clones, around 94% of which are singletons. The sequence was obtained from an adult in good health. The sample consisted of peripheral blood, taken on day 0 of AZD1222 vaccination. The chain recombines TRBV5-8 with TRBJ1-3; a possible D gene is TRBD1 (6 bases). The CDR3 DNA is TGTGCCAGCAGCCAAAGTGGACAGTCCTTCTCTGGAAACACCATATATTTT. Translated: CASSQSGQSFSGNTIYF.